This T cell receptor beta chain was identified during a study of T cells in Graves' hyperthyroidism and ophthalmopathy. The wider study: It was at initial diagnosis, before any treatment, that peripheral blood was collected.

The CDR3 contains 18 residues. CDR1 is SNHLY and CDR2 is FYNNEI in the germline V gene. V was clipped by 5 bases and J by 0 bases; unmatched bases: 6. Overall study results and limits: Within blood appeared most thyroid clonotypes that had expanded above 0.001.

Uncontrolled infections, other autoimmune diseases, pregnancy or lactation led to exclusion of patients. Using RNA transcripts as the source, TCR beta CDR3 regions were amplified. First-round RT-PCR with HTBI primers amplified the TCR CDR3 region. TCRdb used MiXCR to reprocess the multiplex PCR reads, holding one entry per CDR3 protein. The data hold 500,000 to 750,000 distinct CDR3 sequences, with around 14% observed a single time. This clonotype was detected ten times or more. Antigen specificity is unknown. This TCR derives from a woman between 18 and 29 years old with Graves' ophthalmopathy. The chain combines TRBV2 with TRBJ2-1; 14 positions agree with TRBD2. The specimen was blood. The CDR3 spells CASSRTSGRFNSYNEQFF. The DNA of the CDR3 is TGTGCCAGCAGTAGGACTAGCGGGAGGTTTAACTCCTACAATGAGCAGTTCTTC.